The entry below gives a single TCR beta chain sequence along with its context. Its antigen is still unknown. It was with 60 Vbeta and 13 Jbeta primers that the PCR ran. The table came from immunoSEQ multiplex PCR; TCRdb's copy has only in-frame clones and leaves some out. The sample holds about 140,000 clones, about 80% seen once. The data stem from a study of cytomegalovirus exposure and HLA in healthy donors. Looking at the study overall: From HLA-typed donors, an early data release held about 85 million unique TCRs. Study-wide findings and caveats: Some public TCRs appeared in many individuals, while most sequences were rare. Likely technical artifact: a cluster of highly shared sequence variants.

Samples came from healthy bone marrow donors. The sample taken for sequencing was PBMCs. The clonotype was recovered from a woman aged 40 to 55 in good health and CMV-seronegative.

DNA of the CDR3: TGTGCCAGCAGCTTAGCTCTAAGGGGGGCCTCTAGCGGGAGCTCCTACGAGCAGTACTTC. The encoded protein is CASSLALRGASSGSSYEQYF. The rearrangement links TRBV7-8 to TRBJ2-7; 10 bases fit TRBD2. Per the germline V gene, CDR1 is SGHVS and CDR2 is FQNEAQ. J was trimmed by 0 bases and V by 0 bases; bases with no gene match: 14. The CDR3 runs to 20 residues.